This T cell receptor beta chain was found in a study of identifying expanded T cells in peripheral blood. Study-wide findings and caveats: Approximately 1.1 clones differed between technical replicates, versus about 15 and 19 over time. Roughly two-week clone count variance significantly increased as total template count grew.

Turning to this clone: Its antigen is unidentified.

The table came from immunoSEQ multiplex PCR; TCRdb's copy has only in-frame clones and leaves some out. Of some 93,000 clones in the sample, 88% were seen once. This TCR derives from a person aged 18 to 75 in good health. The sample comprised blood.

In nucleotides, the CDR3 is TGTGCCAGCAGAACTAGCGGGACTAGCACAGATACGCAGTATTTT. This gives the protein CASRTSGTSTDTQYF. The chain employs TRBV28 and TRBJ2-3; 10 nucleotides agree with TRBD2. Germline values: CDR1 MDHEN, CDR2 SYDVKM. The V gene end was trimmed by 6 bases and the J gene end by 0 bases; junction bases not matched to a gene: 3. The CDR3 is made up of 15 amino acids. The variable domain in full, completed from reference TRBV28 and TRBJ2-3, reads DVKVTQSSRYLVKRTGEKVFLECVQDMDHENMFWYRQDPGLGLRLIYFSYDVKMKEKGDIPEGYSVSREKKERFSLILESASTNQTSMYLCASRTSGTSTDTQYFGPGTRLTVL.